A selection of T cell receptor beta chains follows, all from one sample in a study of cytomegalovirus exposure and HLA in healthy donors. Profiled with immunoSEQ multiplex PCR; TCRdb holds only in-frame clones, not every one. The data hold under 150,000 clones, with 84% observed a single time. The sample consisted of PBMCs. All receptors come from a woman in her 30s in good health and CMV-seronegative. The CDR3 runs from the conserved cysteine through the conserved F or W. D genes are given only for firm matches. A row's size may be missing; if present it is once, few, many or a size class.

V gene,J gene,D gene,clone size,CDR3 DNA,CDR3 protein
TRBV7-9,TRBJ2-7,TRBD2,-,TGTGCCAGCAGCTCTGACCGGACTAGCTTTTCCTACGAGCAGTACTTC,CASSSDRTSFSYEQYF
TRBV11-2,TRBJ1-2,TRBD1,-,TGTGCCAGCAGCTTAGATCTGGACAGGGGTTGGTATGGCTACACCTTC,CASSLDLDRGWYGYTF
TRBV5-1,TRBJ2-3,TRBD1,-,TGCGCCAGCAGCTCCGACAGGGATAGCACAGATACGCAGTATTTT,CASSSDRDSTDTQYF
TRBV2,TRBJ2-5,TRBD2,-,TGTGCCAGCAGTCGTATGGGGGGGAGAGAGACCCAGTACTTC,CASSRMGGRETQYF
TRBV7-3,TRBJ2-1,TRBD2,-,TGTGCCAGCAGCTTAAATGTGGGACTAGTTTGGGAGCAGTTCTTC,CASSLNVGLVWEQFF
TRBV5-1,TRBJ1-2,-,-,TGCGCCAGCAGTATGGGGGACACTGCTAACTATGGCTACACCTTC,CASSMGDTANYGYTF
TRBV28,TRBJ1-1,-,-,TGTGCCAGCAGTGGAGGATCGATGAACACTGAAGCTTTCTTT,CASSGGSMNTEAFF
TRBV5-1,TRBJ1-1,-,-,TGCGCCAGCAGTCCCCTACTCCGGAACACTGAAGCTTTCTTT,CASSPLLRNTEAFF
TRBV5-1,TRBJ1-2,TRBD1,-,TGCGCCAGCAGCCTGAGGACAGGGACAGGCTACACCTTC,CASSLRTGTGYTF
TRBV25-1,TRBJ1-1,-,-,TGTGCCAGCAGTCGAGGGACTGAAGCTTTCTTT,CASSRGTEAFF
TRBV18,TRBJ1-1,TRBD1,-,TGTGCCAGCTCACCAAGCACAGGGGGGACTGAAGCTTTCTTT,CASSPSTGGTEAFF
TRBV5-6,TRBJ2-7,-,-,TGTGCCAGCAGCTTCGTTAGAGTACCTTACGGCGAGCAGTACTTC,CASSFVRVPYGEQYF
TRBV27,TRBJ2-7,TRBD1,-,TGTGCCAGCAGTTTTGGGTACAGGGGGCGACAGTACTTC,CASSFGYRGRQYF
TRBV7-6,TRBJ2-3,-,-,TGTGCCAGCAGCTTACCGCCGAAGACAGGTCACCCAGATACGCAGTATTTT,CASSLPPKTGHPDTQYF
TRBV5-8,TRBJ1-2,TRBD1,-,TGTGCCAGCAGCTTCGACGGGACAGGTTCTGGTGGCTACACCTTC,CASSFDGTGSGGYTF
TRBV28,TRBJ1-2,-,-,TGTGCCAGCAGTCCAGGTGGCGAGGGTGGCTACACCTTC,CASSPGGEGGYTF
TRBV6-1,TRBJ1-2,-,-,TGTGCCAGCAGTGCCGCACTGGGAGTTCCAAGCTATGGCTACACCTTC,CASSAALGVPSYGYTF
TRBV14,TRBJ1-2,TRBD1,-,TGTGCCAGCAGCCAAGGCGGGACAGGGGGTTTTGGCTACACCTTC,CASSQGGTGGFGYTF
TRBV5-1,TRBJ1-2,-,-,TGCGCCAGCAAGGTGCGGGAAACAAACTATGGCTACACCTTC,CASKVRETNYGYTF
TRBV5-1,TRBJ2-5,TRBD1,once,TGCGCCAGCAGCTTGGCGGGACAGGGGGAGACCCAGTACTTC,CASSLAGQGETQYF
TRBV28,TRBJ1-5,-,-,TGTGCCAGCGGCATCGATCAGCCCCAGCATTTT,CASGIDQPQHF
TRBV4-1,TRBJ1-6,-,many,TGCGCCAGCAGCCAAGAGCCTAGGCGGTATAATTCACCCCTCCACTTT,CASSQEPRRYNSPLHF
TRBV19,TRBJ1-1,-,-,TGTGCCAGTAGAAAAGGGAGGGCCCAAATCACTGAAGCTTTCTTT,CASRKGRAQITEAFF
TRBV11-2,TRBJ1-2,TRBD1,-,TGTGCCAGCAGCTTAGATGGGACAGCTGGCTACACCTTC,CASSLDGTAGYTF
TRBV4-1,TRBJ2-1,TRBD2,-,TGCGCCAGCAGCCAACTAGCGGGCGGGGGGAAATACAATGAGCAGTTCTTC,CASSQLAGGGKYNEQFF
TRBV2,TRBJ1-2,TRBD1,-,TGTGCCAGCAGCTTAACGGGACAGCCAGGCTATGGCTACACCTTC,CASSLTGQPGYGYTF
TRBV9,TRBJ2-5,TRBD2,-,TGTGCCAGCAGCGTAGGACTAGCGGGGGAGACCCAGTACTTC,CASSVGLAGETQYF
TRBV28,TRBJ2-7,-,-,TGTGCCAGGGGTCCTTCCGGGCCGAAGAGGGACGAGCAGTACTTC,CARGPSGPKRDEQYF
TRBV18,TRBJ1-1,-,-,TGTGCCAGCTCACCGGGGGGTGGATCTGAAGCTTTCTTT,CASSPGGGSEAFF
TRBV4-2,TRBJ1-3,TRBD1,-,TGTGCCAGCAGCCCCGGGACAGGGGATGACACCATATATTTT,CASSPGTGDDTIYF
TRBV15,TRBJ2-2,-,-,TGTGCCACCAGCAGGGGGCAGGTTTCCAACACCGGGGAGCTGTTTTTT,CATSRGQVSNTGELFF
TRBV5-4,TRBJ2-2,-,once,TGTGCCAGCAGCCTACTAGGACAGACAAACACCGGGGAGCTGTTTTTT,CASSLLGQTNTGELFF
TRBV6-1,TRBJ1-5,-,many,TGTGCCAGCAGTGAAGTTGCAGGGTCGGGCAATCAGCCCCAGCATTTT,CASSEVAGSGNQPQHF
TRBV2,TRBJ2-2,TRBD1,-,TGTGCCAGCAGCGGCCCAGGACAGGGTGCGGGCACCGGGGAGCTGTTTTTT,CASSGPGQGAGTGELFF
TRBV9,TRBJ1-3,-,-,TGTGCCAGCAGCTTCGAGACAGGCACCTCTGGAAACACCATATATTTT,CASSFETGTSGNTIYF
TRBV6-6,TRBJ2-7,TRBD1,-,TGTGCCAGCAGGAAGACAGGGTCAGGCGAGCAGTACTTC,CASRKTGSGEQYF
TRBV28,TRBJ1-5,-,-,TGTGCCAGCAGTTTGACTGGGGGCCCGTCGGGCAATCAGCCCCAGCATTTT,CASSLTGGPSGNQPQHF
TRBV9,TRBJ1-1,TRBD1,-,TGTGCCAGCAGCGCAGGGGGTTGGGGCACTGAAGCTTTCTTT,CASSAGGWGTEAFF
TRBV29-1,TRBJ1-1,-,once,TGCAGCTCGTACTTACGTAACACTGAAGCTTTCTTT,CSSYLRNTEAFF
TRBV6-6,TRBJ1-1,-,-,TGTGCCAGCAGTTACTTAGGTAGGGAGGCTTTCTTT,CASSYLGREAFF
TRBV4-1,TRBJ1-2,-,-,TGCGCCAGCAGCCGACGCCGGTGGGGAGGTTATGGCTACACCTTC,CASSRRRWGGYGYTF
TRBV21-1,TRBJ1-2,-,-,TGTGCCAGCAGCAAAAGACAGGGGGCTAACTATGGCTACACCTTC,CASSKRQGANYGYTF
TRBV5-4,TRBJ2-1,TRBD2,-,TGTGCCAGCAGCATCGCCGGGACTAGCAAGTCTAATGAGCAGTTCTTC,CASSIAGTSKSNEQFF
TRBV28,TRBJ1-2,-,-,TGTGCCAGCAACAGGGTAGGCTATGGCTACACCTTC,CASNRVGYGYTF
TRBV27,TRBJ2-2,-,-,TGTGCCAGCAGTTTAATGGGGGGCACCGGGGAGCTGTTTTTT,CASSLMGGTGELFF
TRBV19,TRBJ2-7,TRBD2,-,TGTGCCAGTAGTAGCATCCCGGCGGGGGGGCCTTACGAGCAGTACTTC,CASSSIPAGGPYEQYF
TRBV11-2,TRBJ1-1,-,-,TGTGCCAGCAGCTTAGACGGCACTGAAGCTTTCTTT,CASSLDGTEAFF
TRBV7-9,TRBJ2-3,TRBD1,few,TGTGCCAGCAGCTTAGGGGACAGGGTCACAGATACGCAGTATTTT,CASSLGDRVTDTQYF
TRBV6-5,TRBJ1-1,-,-,TGTGCCAGCTCTGAGGTTGGCACTGAAGCTTTCTTT,CASSEVGTEAFF
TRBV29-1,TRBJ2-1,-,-,TGCAGCGTTGCGATTGGCTCCGTATCCAATGAGCAGTTCTTC,CSVAIGSVSNEQFF
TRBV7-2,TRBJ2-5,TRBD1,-,TGTGCCAGCAGCTTAGCCCCATTGGCTACAGGGGTAAGGACGGAGACCCAGTACTTC,CASSLAPLATGVRTETQYF
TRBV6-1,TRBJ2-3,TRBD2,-,TGTGCCAGCACTAGCGGGGGGGCCGGCGCAGATACGCAGTATTTT,CASTSGGAGADTQYF
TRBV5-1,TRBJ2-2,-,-,TGCGCCAGCAGCTTGGCCCTGGGAGGCACCGGGGAGCTGTTTTTT,CASSLALGGTGELFF
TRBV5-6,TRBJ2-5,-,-,TGTGCCAGCAGCTTGATTCGTCGGGGATGGGAGACCCAGTACTTC,CASSLIRRGWETQYF
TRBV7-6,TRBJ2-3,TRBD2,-,TGTGCCAGCAGCTTAGCGTGGACTAGCGGGGGGCCAGATACGCAGTATTTT,CASSLAWTSGGPDTQYF
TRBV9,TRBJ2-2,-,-,TGTGCCAGCAGCGTACAGGGGCCCCCCGGGGAGCTGTTTTTT,CASSVQGPPGELFF
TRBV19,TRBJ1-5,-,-,TGTGCCAGTAGTGGGGCTCAGGGCAATCAGCCCCAGCATTTT,CASSGAQGNQPQHF
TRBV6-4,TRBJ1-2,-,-,TGTGCCAGCAGTGACAGGGGGATTGGCTACACCTTC,CASSDRGIGYTF